This T cell receptor beta chain was identified during a study of blood T cell repertoires in COVID-19. In the authors' methods: Reference gene primer amplification in the assay estimated nucleated cell counts. Profiling relied on immunoSEQ multiplex PCR, and the TCRdb table lists in-frame clones only, not all of them. V and J calls and clone size come straight from that table; D and trimming were deduced from the DNA. The data show under 250,000 clones, with 60% to 85% seen just once and 7.2% held by the top ten. Per the germline V gene, CDR1 is ENHRY and CDR2 is SYGVKD. The CDR3 consists of 13 residues. The V and J ends lost 6 bases and 4 bases, in that order; junction bases with no gene match: 3. In this sample, this clone turned up a few times.

This receptor was obtained from a woman in her 70s with acute or convalescent COVID-19. The chain employs TRBV10-3 and TRBJ1-5; TRBD1 aligns across 7 bases. Sample: peripheral blood. CDR3 protein: CAIRGQRNQPQHF. CDR3 in DNA: TGTGCCATCAGGGGACAGAGAAATCAGCCCCAGCATTTT.